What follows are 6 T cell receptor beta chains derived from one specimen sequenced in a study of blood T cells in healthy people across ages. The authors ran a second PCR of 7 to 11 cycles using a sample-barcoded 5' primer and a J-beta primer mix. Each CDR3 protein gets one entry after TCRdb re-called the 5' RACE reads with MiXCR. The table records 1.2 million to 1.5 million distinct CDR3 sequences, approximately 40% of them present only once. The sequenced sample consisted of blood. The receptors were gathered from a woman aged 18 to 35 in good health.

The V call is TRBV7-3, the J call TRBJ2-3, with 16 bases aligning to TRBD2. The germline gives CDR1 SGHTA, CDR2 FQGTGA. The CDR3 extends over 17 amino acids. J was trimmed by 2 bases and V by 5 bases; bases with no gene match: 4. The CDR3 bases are TGTGCCAGCAGCACTGGGACTAGCGGGGGGGACACAGATACGCAGTATTTT. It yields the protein CASSTGTSGGDTDTQYF.

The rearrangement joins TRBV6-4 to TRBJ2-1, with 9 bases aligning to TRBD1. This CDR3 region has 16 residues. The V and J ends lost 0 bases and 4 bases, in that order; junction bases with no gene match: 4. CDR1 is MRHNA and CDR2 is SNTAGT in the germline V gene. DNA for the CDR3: TGTGCCAGCAGTGACTCGCGGACAGGGGATTACAATGAGCAGTTCTTC. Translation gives CASSDSRTGDYNEQFF.

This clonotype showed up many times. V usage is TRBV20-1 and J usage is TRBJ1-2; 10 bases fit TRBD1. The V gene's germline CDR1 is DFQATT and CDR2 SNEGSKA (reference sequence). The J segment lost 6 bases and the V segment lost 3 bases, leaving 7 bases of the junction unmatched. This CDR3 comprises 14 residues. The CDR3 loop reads CSASTGTGVDGYTF. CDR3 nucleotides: TGCAGTGCTAGTACCGGGACAGGGGTGGATGGCTACACCTTC.

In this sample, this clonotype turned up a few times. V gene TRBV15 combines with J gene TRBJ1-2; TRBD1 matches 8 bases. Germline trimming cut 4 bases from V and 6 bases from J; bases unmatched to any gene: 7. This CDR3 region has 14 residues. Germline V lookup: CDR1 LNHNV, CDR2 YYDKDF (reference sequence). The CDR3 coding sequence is TGTGCCACCAGCACGGACAGGGTCTTTGATGGCTACACCTTC. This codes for CATSTDRVFDGYTF. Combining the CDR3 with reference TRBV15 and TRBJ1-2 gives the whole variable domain DAMVIQNPRYQVTQFGKPVTLSCSQTLNHNVMYWYQQKSSQAPKLLFHYYDKDFNNEADTPDNFQSRRPNTSFCFLDIRSPGLGDTAMYLCATSTDRVFDGYTFGSGTRLTVV.

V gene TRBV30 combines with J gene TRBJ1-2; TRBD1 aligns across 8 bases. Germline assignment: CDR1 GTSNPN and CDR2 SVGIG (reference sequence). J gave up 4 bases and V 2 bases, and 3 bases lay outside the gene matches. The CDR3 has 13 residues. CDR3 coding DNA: TGTGCCTGGAGTCCAGGGGGCGGCTATGGCTACACCTTC. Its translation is CAWSPGGGYGYTF.

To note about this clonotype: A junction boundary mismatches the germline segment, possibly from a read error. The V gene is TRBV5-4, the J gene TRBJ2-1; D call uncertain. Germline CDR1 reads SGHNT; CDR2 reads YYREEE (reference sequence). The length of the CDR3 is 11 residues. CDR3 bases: TGTGCCAGCGGCTTGGTCTATGAGCAGTTCTTC. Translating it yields CASGLVYEQFF.